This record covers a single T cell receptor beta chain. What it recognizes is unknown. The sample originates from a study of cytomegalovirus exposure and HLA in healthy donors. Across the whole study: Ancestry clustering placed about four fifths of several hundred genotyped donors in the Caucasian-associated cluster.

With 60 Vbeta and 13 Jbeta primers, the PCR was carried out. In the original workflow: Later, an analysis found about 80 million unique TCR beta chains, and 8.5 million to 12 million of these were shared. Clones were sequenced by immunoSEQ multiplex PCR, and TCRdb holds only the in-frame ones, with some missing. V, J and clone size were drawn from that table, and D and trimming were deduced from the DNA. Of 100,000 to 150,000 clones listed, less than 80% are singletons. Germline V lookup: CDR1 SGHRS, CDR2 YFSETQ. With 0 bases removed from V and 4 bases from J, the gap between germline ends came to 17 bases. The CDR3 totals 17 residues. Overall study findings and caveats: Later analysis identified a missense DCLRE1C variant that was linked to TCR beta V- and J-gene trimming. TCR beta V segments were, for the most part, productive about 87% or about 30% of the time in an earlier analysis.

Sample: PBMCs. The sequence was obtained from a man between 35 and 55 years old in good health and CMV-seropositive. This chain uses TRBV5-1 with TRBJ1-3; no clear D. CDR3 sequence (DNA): TGCGCCAGCAGCTTGGCCTCTGATCCCAGGCCAGGAAACACCATATATTTT. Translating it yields CASSLASDPRPGNTIYF.